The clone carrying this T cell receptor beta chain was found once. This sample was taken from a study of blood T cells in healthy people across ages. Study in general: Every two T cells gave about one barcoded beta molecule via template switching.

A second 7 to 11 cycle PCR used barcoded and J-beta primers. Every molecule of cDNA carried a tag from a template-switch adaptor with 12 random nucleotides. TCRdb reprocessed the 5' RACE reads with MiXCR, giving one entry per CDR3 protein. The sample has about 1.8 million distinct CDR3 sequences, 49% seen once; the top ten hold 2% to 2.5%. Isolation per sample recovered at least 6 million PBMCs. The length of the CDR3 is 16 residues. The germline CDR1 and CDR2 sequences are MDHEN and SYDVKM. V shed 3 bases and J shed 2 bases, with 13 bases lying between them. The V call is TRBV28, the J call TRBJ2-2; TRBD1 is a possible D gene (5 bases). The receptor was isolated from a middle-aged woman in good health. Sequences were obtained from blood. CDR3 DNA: TGTGCCAGCAGTTTCGTAGACAGTAGAAACACCGGGGAGCTGTTTTTT. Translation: CASSFVDSRNTGELFF.